The 30 T cell receptor beta chains below all came from one sample that was sequenced in a study of identifying expanded T cells in peripheral blood. Assay: immunoSEQ multiplex PCR; the TCRdb copy retains only in-frame clones and omits some. In the table there are roughly 84,000 clones, roughly 90% of which are singletons. The sequenced sample consisted of blood. Receptors were obtained from a person aged 18 to 75 in good health.

This clone was observed a single time. The chain carries TRBV7-9 and TRBJ1-1, with a weak D call TRBD1 (6 bases). The germline CDR1 and CDR2 sequences are SEHNR and FQNEAQ (reference sequence). The ends were cut back, 5 bases at V and 3 bases at J, with 22 bases in the middle. The CDR3 extends over 17 amino acids. CDR3 in amino acids: CASSPQGTLRVDTEAFF. The CDR3 DNA is TGTGCCAGCAGCCCCCAGGGGACGTTGCGGGTAGACACTGAAGCTTTCTTT.

V gene TRBV7-8 combines with J gene TRBJ1-1; TRBD1 agrees at 8 bases. The CDR3 runs to 16 residues. V was pared by 3 bases and J by 4 bases, with 10 bases of the junction left unmatched. The germline CDR1 and CDR2 sequences are SGHVS and FQNEAQ. CDR3: CASSFQGASGGTEAFF. DNA of the CDR3: TGTGCCAGCAGCTTTCAGGGGGCGAGTGGGGGCACTGAAGCTTTCTTT. Full variable domain (rest looked up from reference TRBV7-8 and TRBJ1-1): GAGVSQSPRYKVAKRGQDVALRCDPISGHVSLFWYQQALGQGPEFLTYFQNEAQLDKSGLPSDRFFAERPEGSVSTLKIQRTQQEDSAVYLCASSFQGASGGTEAFFGQGTRLTVV.

V gene TRBV11-3 combines with J gene TRBJ2-2; D is uncertain. In germline, CDR1 is SGHNT, CDR2 YENEEA. The V end was cut by 4 bases, the J end by 4 bases, with 4 bases between. This CDR3 is built from 12 residues. CDR3 DNA sequence: TGTGCCAGCAGCTCGCCCACCGGGGAGCTGTTTTTT. Translation: CASSSPTGELFF.

The table lists this clone with a count of one. The CDR3: CASSFPSGTEAFF. The CDR3 region has the DNA TGTGCCAGCAGCTTCCCGTCGGGCACTGAAGCTTTCTTT. This chain joins TRBV7-9 and TRBJ1-1, with no clear D. Trimming removed 3 bases at V and 4 bases at J, with 9 bases between. Germline V gene sequence: CDR1 SEHNR, CDR2 FQNEAQ (reference sequence). The CDR3 contains 13 residues.

The chain links TRBV7-7 to TRBJ2-1, with D tentatively TRBD1 (6 bases). CDR1 is SSHAT, CDR2 FNYEAQ, per germline (reference sequence). The CDR3 has 15 residues. V lost 4 bases and J 7 bases, leaving 17 bases between the germline ends. The CDR3 nucleotides are TGTGCCAGCAGCTATATGGACCGACAGGCGAATGAGCAGTTCTTC. Translating it yields CASSYMDRQANEQFF.

The genes are TRBV18 and TRBJ1-2, with D maybe TRBD1 (6 bases). V lost 4 bases to trimming and J lost 8 bases, with 11 bases between them. The CDR3 is 12 amino acids. Per germline, CDR1 KGHSH and CDR2 LQKENI. The CDR3, as DNA: TGTGCCAGCTCACAGGGGGACCGCGGCTACACCTTC. Encoded protein: CASSQGDRGYTF. Complete variable domain (other parts from reference TRBV18 and TRBJ1-2): NAGVMQNPRHLVRRRGQEARLRCSPMKGHSHVYWYRQLPEEGLKFMVYLQKENIIDESGMPKERFSAEFPKEGPSILRIQQVVRGDSAAYFCASSQGDRGYTFGSGTRLTVV.

The rearrangement links TRBV7-6 to TRBJ2-3; 8 bases are a match to TRBD1. V dropped 5 bases and J dropped 3; count of bases not matched to a gene: 7. The length of the CDR3 is 15 residues. Germline values: CDR1 SGHVS, CDR2 FNYEAQ. CDR3 sequence reads: CASSAGTGRTDTQYF. The CDR3 nucleotides are TGTGCCAGCAGCGCGGGGACAGGAAGGACAGATACGCAGTATTTT.

CDR3 amino acids: CASSDWTAQNTEAFF. The CDR3, as DNA: TGTGCCAGCAGTGATTGGACAGCCCAGAACACTGAAGCTTTCTTT. The chain joins TRBV6-1 to TRBJ1-1, with D possibly TRBD1 on 6 matching bases. In germline, CDR1 is MNHNS, CDR2 SASEGT. This CDR3 has 15 residues. V was cut by 3 bases and J by 1 base, with 12 bases left in between.

This sequence joins TRBV30 and TRBJ1-1; TRBD1 might be the D (6 bases). Germline lookup yields CDR1 GTSNPN and CDR2 SVGIG (reference sequence). The germline V and J ends were trimmed by 1 base and 5 bases, with 11 bases remaining between them. The CDR3 has 13 amino acids. The CDR3 protein is CAWSGGGTTEAFF. CDR3 DNA: TGTGCCTGGAGTGGGGGAGGGACAACTGAAGCTTTCTTT.

The chain has TRBV19 and TRBJ1-3, with D hard to call. The germline V gene encodes CDR1 LNHDA and CDR2 SQIVND (reference sequence). This CDR3 has 13 residues. Trimming took 7 bases from V and 0 from J, leaving 7 bases between them. CDR3 amino acids: CASNRASGNTIYF. The CDR3 bases are TGTGCCAGTAACCGGGCCTCTGGAAACACCATATATTTT. Looking up the rest from reference TRBV19 and TRBJ1-3 gives the full variable domain: DGGITQSPKYLFRKEGQNVTLSCEQNLNHDAMYWYRQDPGQGLRLIYYSQIVNDFQKGDIAEGYSVSREKKESFPLTVTSAQKNPTAFYLCASNRASGNTIYFGEGSWLTVV.

The chain has TRBV4-1 and TRBJ2-5; 7 bases fit TRBD1. Per germline, CDR1 MGHRA and CDR2 YSYEKL. This CDR3 is built from 15 residues. The trim removed 0 bases at V and 3 bases at J, leaving 4 bases unmatched. The CDR3 here is CASSQDRTGKETQYF. The CDR3 region has the DNA TGCGCCAGCAGCCAAGACCGGACAGGCAAAGAGACCCAGTACTTC.

The CDR3 reads CASSHGGGYETQYF. Written as DNA, the CDR3 is TGTGCCAGCAGCCACGGGGGGGGTTACGAGACCCAGTACTTC. This chain links TRBV25-1 with TRBJ2-5, with 8 bases fitting TRBD2. The trim removed 6 bases at V and 5 bases at J, leaving 8 bases unmatched. Germline CDR1 reads MGHDK; CDR2 reads SYGVNS. The CDR3 spans 14 residues.

This clone occurred once. The J gene is TRBJ1-6, the V gene TRBV5-4; 8 bases agree with TRBD1. The germline V gene has CDR1 SGHNT and CDR2 YYREEE (reference sequence). J lost 10 bases, V lost 4 bases, and 4 bases had no gene match. The CDR3 covers 13 residues. DNA for the CDR3: TGTGCCAGCAGCACAGGGGGGGTATCACCCCTCCACTTT. Its translation: CASSTGGVSPLHF.

The chain couples TRBV9 to TRBJ2-1; D is perhaps TRBD1 or TRBD2 (6 bases each). CDR3 length: 15 residues. V was pared by 0 bases and J by 8 bases, with 15 bases between. Per germline, CDR1 SGDLS and CDR2 YYNGEE. CDR3 region: CASSVEGGRRDEQFF. The CDR3 region has the DNA TGTGCCAGCAGCGTAGAAGGGGGACGGAGGGATGAGCAGTTCTTC.

This sequence joins TRBV4-1 and TRBJ1-2, with a weak D call TRBD1 (6 bases). Germline values: CDR1 MGHRA, CDR2 YSYEKL. The CDR3 consists of 15 residues. Trimming cost V 1 base and J 5 bases, with 14 bases left between them. The CDR3 nucleotides read TGCGCCAGCAGCCAAGCGGCAGGGGAACGGTATGGCTACACCTTC. Residues: CASSQAAGERYGYTF.

The V call is TRBV2, the J call TRBJ2-3, with D unclear. This CDR3 has 12 residues. The germline CDR1 and CDR2 sequences are SNHLY and FYNNEI. Trimming pared 6 bases from V and 2 bases from J, leaving 6 bases between. In DNA form, the CDR3 reads TGTGCCAGCAGGCAGAACACAGATACGCAGTATTTT. Its translation is CASRQNTDTQYF. The complete variable domain, with remaining parts taken from reference TRBV2 and TRBJ2-3, reads EPEVTQTPSHQVTQMGQEVILRCVPISNHLYFYWYRQILGQKVEFLVSFYNNEISEKSEIFDDQFSVERPDGSNFTLKIRSTKLEDSAMYFCASRQNTDTQYFGPGTRLTVL.

The J gene is TRBJ2-2, the V gene TRBV5-1, with no clear D. CDR3 length: 15 residues. Germline values: CDR1 SGHRS, CDR2 YFSETQ. Trimming took off 2 bases at V and 1 base at J, with 9 bases between the two ends. The DNA of the CDR3 is TGCGCCAGCAGCTTATCTGGGGAGAACACCGGGGAGCTGTTTTTT. Protein: CASSLSGENTGELFF.

The chain combines TRBV4-1 with TRBJ1-3; D unclear. With 3 bases removed from V and 0 bases from J, the gap between germline ends came to 21 bases. Germline V gene lookup returns CDR1 MGHRA and CDR2 YSYEKL. There are 19 residues in the CDR3. The CDR3 spells CASSHPSWADKSSGNTIYF. The CDR3 DNA follows: TGCGCCAGCAGCCACCCGAGTTGGGCAGATAAGTCCTCTGGAAACACCATATATTTT.

V and J are TRBV27 and TRBJ2-6; D not resolved. The V gene lost 7 bases and the J gene lost 1 base, with 2 bases spanning the gap. Germline CDR1 MNHEY, CDR2 SMNVEV (reference sequence). The CDR3 runs 12 residues. The CDR3 region has the DNA TGTGCCAGCACGTCTGGGGCCAACGTCCTGACTTTC. This encodes CASTSGANVLTF.

The count of this clone is one. V is TRBV7-9 and J is TRBJ2-3; 7 bases line up with TRBD1. Trimming at V came to 5 bases and at J to 0 bases, leaving 8 bases not matched to a gene. Germline CDR1 SEHNR, CDR2 FQNEAQ (reference sequence). CDR3 length: 16 residues. DNA for the CDR3: TGTGCCAGCAGCGGATTAAGGGGGCCCAGCACAGATACGCAGTATTTT. Protein: CASSGLRGPSTDTQYF.

The gene calls are TRBV19 and TRBJ1-2; D remains unclear. Germline CDR1 and CDR2: LNHDA and SQIVND (reference sequence). This CDR3 region has 13 residues. V dropped 3 bases and J dropped 7 bases, with 12 bases sitting between them. The CDR3 DNA follows: TGTGCCAGTAGTATCGGGTCGGATTTTGGCTACACCTTC. It encodes CASSIGSDFGYTF. The whole variable domain, filled in from reference TRBV19 and TRBJ1-2, reads DGGITQSPKYLFRKEGQNVTLSCEQNLNHDAMYWYRQDPGQGLRLIYYSQIVNDFQKGDIAEGYSVSREKKESFPLTVTSAQKNPTAFYLCASSIGSDFGYTFGSGTRLTVV.

The chain carries TRBV7-9 and TRBJ1-1; the D gene is possibly TRBD1 (5 bases). Between the trimmed V and J ends, which lost 4 bases and 7 bases, there was a span of 10 bases. Germline CDR1 and CDR2: SEHNR and FQNEAQ (reference sequence). The length of the CDR3 is 12 residues. CDR3 in DNA: TGTGCCAGCAGCTGGGGCAGGAGTGAAGCTTTCTTT. The encoded protein is CASSWGRSEAFF.

This clone was seen once. CDR3 sequence (DNA): TGTGCCAGTAGTAGAGACACGGCTATTAACACTGAAGCTTTCTTT. This encodes CASSRDTAINTEAFF. This chain links TRBV19 with TRBJ1-1; D call uncertain. V lost 4 bases and J lost 2, with 14 bases in between. The CDR3 runs 15 residues. The germline V gene encodes CDR1 LNHDA and CDR2 SQIVND (reference sequence).

The CDR3 reads CASSLRGEAFF. The CDR3 DNA reads as TGTGCCAGCAGCTTAAGGGGTGAAGCTTTCTTT. The chain has TRBV11-3 and TRBJ1-1, with D possibly being TRBD1 (5 bases). Deletions cut 2 bases from V and 7 bases from J, with 5 bases between. The CDR3 covers 11 residues. Germline CDR1 reads SGHNT; CDR2 reads YENEEA.

The V and J genes are TRBV5-1 and TRBJ1-6; no definite D call. CDR1 is SGHRS, CDR2 YFSETQ, per germline. The CDR3 is made up of 15 amino acids. Trimming shortened V by 4 bases and J by 8 bases, and 16 bases separated the two germline ends. CDR3 sequence (DNA): TGCGCCAGCAGCCCCAGCGGAGGTACAGATTCACCCCTCCACTTT. Amino acids: CASSPSGGTDSPLHF.

The chain combines TRBV5-1 with TRBJ2-5, with 10 bases matching TRBD1. The V gene's germline CDR1 is SGHRS and CDR2 YFSETQ. This CDR3 contains 13 residues. After removal of 0 bases from V and 10 bases from J, the junction contained 3 bases not matched to a gene. DNA for the CDR3: TGCGCCAGCAGCTTGGGACAGGGGGCCCACCAGTACTTC. It is translated as CASSLGQGAHQYF.

This clone was seen only once. The chain combines TRBV7-9 with TRBJ2-3; D is perhaps TRBD1 (6 bases). Germline CDR1 reads SEHNR; CDR2 reads FQNEAQ (reference sequence). V was cut by 10 bases and J by 6 bases, with 14 bases left in between. The CDR3 has 12 amino acids. CDR3 loop: CATITGSDTQYF. CDR3 DNA sequence: TGTGCCACGATAACAGGGTCGGATACGCAGTATTTT.

J is TRBJ1-2 and V is TRBV13; 7 bases agree with TRBD1. Germline V CDR1 and CDR2: PRHDT, FYEKMQ (reference sequence). With V trimmed by 5 bases and J by 8 bases, 8 bases remained unmatched. The CDR3 length is 13 residues. CDR3 in DNA: TGTGCCAGCAGCGTGGGACAGCGAGCCGGCTACACCTTC. This sequence encodes CASSVGQRAGYTF. Combining the CDR3 with reference TRBV13 and TRBJ1-2 gives the whole variable domain AAGVIQSPRHLIKEKRETATLKCYPIPRHDTVYWYQQGPGQDPQFLISFYEKMQSDKGSIPDRFSAQQFSDYHSELNMSSLELGDSALYFCASSVGQRAGYTFGSGTRLTVV.

CDR3 DNA: TGTGCCAGCAGGGGAGCACAGGGGGAGGGCACTGAAGCTTTCTTT. Translated, it gives CASRGAQGEGTEAFF. The rearrangement joins TRBV6-6 to TRBJ1-1; TRBD1 agrees at 8 bases. Trimming cost V 6 bases and J 4 bases; bases outside gene matches: 10. The CDR3 has 15 amino acids. The germline V gene has CDR1 MNHNY and CDR2 SVGAGI (reference sequence).

The chain is built from TRBV5-1 and TRBJ1-4, with D unclear. Germline loops: CDR1 SGHRS, CDR2 YFSETQ. The CDR3 length is 14 residues. V dropped 5 bases and J dropped 4 bases, with 12 bases sitting between them. The CDR3 coding sequence is TGCGCCAGCAGTGACTACACTAATAATGAAAAACTGTTTTTT. Translation gives CASSDYTNNEKLFF.